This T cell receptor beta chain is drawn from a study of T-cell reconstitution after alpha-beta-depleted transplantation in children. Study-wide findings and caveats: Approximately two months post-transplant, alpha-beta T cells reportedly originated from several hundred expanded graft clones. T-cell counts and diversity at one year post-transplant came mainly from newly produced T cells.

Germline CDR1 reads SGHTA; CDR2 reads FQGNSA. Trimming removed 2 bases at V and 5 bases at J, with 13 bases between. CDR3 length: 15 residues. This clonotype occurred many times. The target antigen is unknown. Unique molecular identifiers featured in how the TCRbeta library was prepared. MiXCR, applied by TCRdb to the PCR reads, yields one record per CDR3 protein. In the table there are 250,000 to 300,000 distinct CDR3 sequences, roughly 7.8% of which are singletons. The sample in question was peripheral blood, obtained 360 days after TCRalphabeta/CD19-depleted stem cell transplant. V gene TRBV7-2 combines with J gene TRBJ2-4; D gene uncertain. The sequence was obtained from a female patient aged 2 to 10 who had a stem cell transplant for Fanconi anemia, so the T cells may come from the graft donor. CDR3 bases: TGTGCCAGCAGCTTATCAGTGACAACTCAAAACATTCAGTACTTC. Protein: CASSLSVTTQNIQYF.